Following are 27 T cell receptor beta chains from one sample sequenced in a study of T cells in Graves' hyperthyroidism and ophthalmopathy. Template material for amplifying TCR beta CDR3 regions consisted of RNA transcripts. HTBI primers were employed in a first-round RT-PCR of the TCR CDR3. TCRdb re-analysed the multiplex PCR reads in MiXCR, keeping a single row per CDR3 protein. The sample yields approximately 700,000 distinct CDR3 sequences, 45% seen once. Sequenced sample: peripheral blood or thyroid tissue (not recorded which). All receptors come from an adult man with Graves' disease, either hyperthyroidism or ophthalmopathy (not recorded which).

This clonotype appeared a few times. This chain connects TRBV25-1 to TRBJ1-2; D not certain. CDR1 is MGHDK and CDR2 is SYGVNS in the germline V gene. The CDR3 spans 14 residues. Trimming removed 8 bases from V and 6 bases from J, with 19 bases in between. CDR3 sequence reads: CASVEDAKEDGYTF. CDR3 bases: TGTGCCAGCGTTGAAGATGCTAAAGAGGATGGCTACACCTTC.

The chain couples TRBV2 to TRBJ1-5; 9 nucleotides agree with TRBD1. This CDR3 is 17 amino acids long. Trimming removed 2 bases from V and 5 bases from J; junction bases left unmatched: 10. Germline CDR1 reads SNHLY; CDR2 reads FYNNEI. The CDR3 nucleotides read TGTGCCAGCAGTGAACCCCGGGACAGGGTACGCGATCAGCCCCAGCATTTT. As protein: CASSEPRDRVRDQPQHF.

This clonotype was detected only once. A much larger clone lies one base from this, so it may be a read error. A read error is likely, as this CDR3 ends without the conserved phenylalanine or tryptophan. V usage is TRBV2 and J usage is TRBJ2-5; D gene ambiguous. The germline V gene has CDR1 SNHLY and CDR2 FYNNEI. This CDR3 is 13 amino acids long. V was pared by 7 bases and J by 0 bases, with 9 bases between. CDR3 sequence reads: CASNYRNQETQYS. Here the CDR3 DNA reads TGTGCCAGCAATTATCGGAACCAAGAGACCCAGTACTCC.

In this sample, this clonotype turned up a few times. J is TRBJ2-5 and V is TRBV15, with 12 bases aligning to TRBD2. V shed 3 bases, J shed 3 bases, and the junction held 2 bases outside the gene matches. CDR1 and CDR2 from the germline V gene are LNHNV and YYDKDF (reference sequence). This CDR3 comprises 15 residues. This chain's CDR3 is CATSSGLAGKETQYF. CDR3 coding DNA: TGTGCCACCAGCAGTGGACTAGCGGGAAAAGAGACCCAGTACTTC. Using reference TRBV15 and TRBJ2-5 for the parts outside the CDR3, the full variable domain is DAMVIQNPRYQVTQFGKPVTLSCSQTLNHNVMYWYQQKSSQAPKLLFHYYDKDFNNEADTPDNFQSRRPNTSFCFLDIRSPGLGDTAMYLCATSSGLAGKETQYFGPGTRLLVL.

This clonotype was recorded at least ten times. The V and J genes are TRBV11-2 and TRBJ1-1; possibly TRBD1 for D (5 bases). The CDR3 is 12 amino acids. V shed 0 bases and J shed 11 bases, with 10 bases lying between them. CDR1 and CDR2 (germline): SGHAT, FQNNGV. CDR3 nucleotide sequence: TGTGCCAGCAGCTTAGAGCTCGGGGGGGCTTTCTTT. This sequence encodes CASSLELGGAFF.

This clonotype was observed a few times. The chain has TRBV9 and TRBJ1-4, with D tentatively TRBD1 (5 bases). V dropped 0 bases and J dropped 6 bases, with 12 bases sitting between them. Germline values: CDR1 SGDLS, CDR2 YYNGEE. The CDR3 length is 15 residues. Here the CDR3 DNA reads TGTGCCAGCAGCGTAGCCGGGGGGTTGGATGAAAAACTGTTTTTT. Its protein product is CASSVAGGLDEKLFF.

Only a few counts were recorded for this clonotype. CDR3 protein: CATHLQGPQETQYF. In DNA form, the CDR3 reads TGTGCCACCCATTTACAGGGTCCCCAAGAGACCCAGTACTTC. This chain uses TRBV19 with TRBJ2-5; possible D gene TRBD1, 6 bases. Trimming left V 10 bases short and J 1 base short, with 16 bases between. This CDR3 is built from 14 residues. Germline V gene data show CDR1 as LNHDA and CDR2 as SQIVND (reference sequence). The variable domain in full, with the rest retrieved from reference TRBV19 and TRBJ2-5, is DGGITQSPKYLFRKEGQNVTLSCEQNLNHDAMYWYRQDPGQGLRLIYYSQIVNDFQKGDIAEGYSVSREKKESFPLTVTSAQKNPTAFYLCATHLQGPQETQYFGPGTRLLVL.

This clonotype occurred a few times. This chain links TRBV20-1 with TRBJ2-7; 8 bases agree with TRBD1. Germline trimming cut 0 bases from V and 5 bases from J; bases unmatched to any gene: 9. This CDR3 comprises 15 residues. Germline assignment: CDR1 DFQATT and CDR2 SNEGSKA (reference sequence). The chain's CDR3 is CSARDPWTGKDEQYF. CDR3 nucleotide sequence: TGCAGTGCTAGAGATCCGTGGACAGGGAAGGACGAGCAGTACTTC.

This chain links TRBV7-8 with TRBJ2-7, with 8 bases that match TRBD2. Germline V CDR1 and CDR2: SGHVS, FQNEAQ. This CDR3 contains 13 residues. V was clipped by 5 bases and J by 7 bases; unmatched bases: 7. The CDR3 DNA follows: TGTGCCAGCAGCGTTGTCCTAGCGGGTGAGCAGTACTTC. It specifies CASSVVLAGEQYF.

This chain uses TRBV20-1 with TRBJ2-5; D call uncertain. The CDR3 is 11 residues long. Trimming removed 5 bases at V and 13 bases at J, with 17 bases between. The V gene's germline CDR1 is DFQATT and CDR2 SNEGSKA (reference sequence). CDR3 DNA: TGCAGTGCTCGGGCCTCTACCATACCGTACTTC. Residues: CSARASTIPYF.

This clonotype has just one count. The J gene is TRBJ2-5, the V gene TRBV10-3; 7 nucleotides align to TRBD1. Germline V gives CDR1 ENHRY, CDR2 SYGVKD. Germline trimming cut 7 bases from V and 5 bases from J; bases unmatched to any gene: 13. The CDR3 loop spans 15 amino acids. CDR3 region: CAITSQGTQDETQYF. The CDR3 DNA reads as TGTGCCATCACCTCACAGGGGACGCAGGATGAGACCCAGTACTTC.

This chain links TRBV10-3 with TRBJ1-5, with D maybe TRBD1 (5 bases). Trimming took off 10 bases at V and 1 base at J, with 14 bases between the two ends. Germline assignment: CDR1 ENHRY and CDR2 SYGVKD. The CDR3 loop spans 14 amino acids. The CDR3 here is CASGPGPSNQPQHF. For the CDR3, the DNA is TGTGCCAGCGGACCGGGACCGAGCAATCAGCCCCAGCATTTT.

The CDR3 region is CASVKHRGMGTEAFF. The CDR3, as DNA: TGTGCCAGCGTTAAACACAGGGGCATGGGCACTGAAGCTTTCTTT. The genes are TRBV7-9 and TRBJ1-1, with 7 bases aligning to TRBD1. CDR3 length: 15 amino acids. Per germline, CDR1 SEHNR and CDR2 FQNEAQ (reference sequence). V lost 8 bases to trimming and J lost 4 bases; unmatched junction nucleotides: 13. The whole variable domain, filled in from reference TRBV7-9 and TRBJ1-1, reads DTGVSQNPRHKITKRGQNVTFRCDPISEHNRLYWYRQTLGQGPEFLTYFQNEAQLEKSRLLSDRFSAERPKGSFSTLEIQRTEQGDSAMYLCASVKHRGMGTEAFFGQGTRLTVV.

This sequence joins TRBV24-1 and TRBJ2-6; D is possibly TRBD1 (5 bases). With 11 bases removed from V and 15 bases from J, the gap between germline ends came to 13 bases. This CDR3 is 10 amino acids long. Looked up from germline, CDR1 is KGHDR and CDR2 is SFDVKD. CDR3 coding DNA: TGTGCCAGCAGCCCGACAGACCTGACTTTC. It is translated as CASSPTDLTF.

This clonotype was found once. The CDR3 loop is CSATLPSYSNQPQHF. As DNA, the CDR3 is TGCAGTGCTACCCTCCCCAGTTATAGCAATCAGCCCCAGCATTTT. The chain combines TRBV20-1 with TRBJ1-5; unclear D gene. Trimming took off 4 bases at V and 0 bases at J, with 13 bases between the two ends. Per the germline V gene, CDR1 is DFQATT and CDR2 is SNEGSKA (reference sequence). The CDR3 totals 15 residues.

On this clonotype: Possible read error: a much larger clone is one base away. The V and J genes are TRBV2 and TRBJ2-7; 9 nucleotides line up with TRBD1. Germline CDR1 reads SNHLY; CDR2 reads FYNNEI. CDR3 length equals 12 residues. The V segment lost 8 bases and the J segment 6 bases; nucleotides outside the gene matches: 5. Written as DNA, the CDR3 is TGTGCCAGCGGGGGGACAGGGACCGAGCAGTACTTC. This encodes CASGGTGTEQYF.

In its sample, this clonotype was seen a few times. V gene TRBV11-1 combines with J gene TRBJ2-7, with TRBD2 matching 14 bases. Germline V gene data show CDR1 as SGHAT and CDR2 as FQDESV (reference sequence). V trimming: 5 bases; J trimming: 5 bases; junction bases outside the gene matches: 5. The CDR3 contains 15 residues. The CDR3 here is CASSLGLAGENEQYF. CDR3 sequence (DNA): TGTGCCAGCAGCCTGGGACTAGCGGGGGAAAACGAGCAGTACTTC.

On this clonotype: It may be a read error: a sequence one base away is much more abundant. The chain is built from TRBV10-3 and TRBJ2-7; D is undetermined. The CDR3 sequence is 13 residues long. Germline V gives CDR1 ENHRY, CDR2 SYGVKD. Trimming cost V 4 bases and J 2 bases, with 9 bases left between them. The CDR3 spells CAISGYSAYEQYF. CDR3 bases: TGTGCCATCAGTGGCTACTCCGCCTACGAGCAGTACTTC.

The genes are TRBV20-1 and TRBJ1-2; no reliable D call. Germline CDR1 and CDR2: DFQATT and SNEGSKA (reference sequence). V shed 6 bases and J shed 8 bases, with 19 bases lying between them. The CDR3 spans 13 residues. The CDR3 protein is CSAPYSGVWGYTF. DNA of the CDR3: TGCAGTGCGCCATATAGCGGGGTGTGGGGCTACACCTTC.

V usage is TRBV2 and J usage is TRBJ2-5; D is perhaps TRBD2 (7 bases). The CDR3 consists of 17 residues. Trimming took off 6 bases at V and 5 bases at J, with 25 bases between the two ends. CDR1 and CDR2 (germline): SNHLY, FYNNEI. The CDR3 DNA sequence: TGTGCCAGCAGCTCTCGTCTAGCGGCGGGGGCTTGGGAGACCCAGTACTTC. Protein: CASSSRLAAGAWETQYF.

Ten or more counts support this clonotype. This chain connects TRBV2 to TRBJ2-7, with D possibly being TRBD2 (5 bases). The CDR3 sequence is 15 residues long. Trimming shortened V by 4 bases and J by 7 bases, and 20 bases separated the two germline ends. Germline CDR1 and CDR2: SNHLY and FYNNEI. For the CDR3, the DNA is TGTGCCAGCAGTGCCGTCGGCACCAGGTCGGGGGAGCAGTACTTC. Protein product: CASSAVGTRSGEQYF.

The chain combines TRBV25-1 with TRBJ1-2; possibly TRBD1 for D (5 bases). Per germline, CDR1 MGHDK and CDR2 SYGVNS. The V end was cut by 8 bases, the J end by 4 bases, with 14 bases between. CDR3 length: 13 amino acids. CDR3 DNA sequence: TGTGCCAGCCCCGCCGGGACCCTCTATGGCTACACCTTC. Translated: CASPAGTLYGYTF.

This clonotype has a count of ten or more. The chain employs TRBV7-8 and TRBJ2-7; D is possibly TRBD1 (5 bases). The V end lost 8 bases, the J end lost 3 bases, and 11 bases lay between the germline ends. The CDR3 sequence is 12 residues long. CDR1 and CDR2 (germline): SGHVS, FQNEAQ. CDR3 region: CASGQQDYEQYF. CDR3 in DNA: TGTGCCAGCGGACAACAAGACTACGAGCAGTACTTC.

The chain combines TRBV7-6 with TRBJ2-7, with D perhaps TRBD1 or TRBD2 (6 bases each). The germline V gene has CDR1 SGHVS and CDR2 FNYEAQ. This CDR3 is built from 17 residues. The V gene lost 5 bases and the J gene lost 2 bases, with 22 bases spanning the gap. The DNA for the CDR3 is TGTGCCAGCAGCCCCCACCCGGGGGCAGGGTACACCTACGAGCAGTACTTC. Translating gives CASSPHPGAGYTYEQYF. Based on the CDR3 plus reference TRBV7-6 and TRBJ2-7, the full variable domain is GAGVSQSPRYKVTKRGQDVALRCDPISGHVSLYWYRQALGQGPEFLTYFNYEAQQDKSGLPNDRFSAERPEGSISTLTIQRTEQRDSAMYRCASSPHPGAGYTYEQYFGPGTRLTVT.

This clonotype was picked up many times. J is TRBJ1-5 and V is TRBV2, with D uncertain. Germline V gene data show CDR1 as SNHLY and CDR2 as FYNNEI. Deletions cut 0 bases from V and 15 bases from J, with 24 bases between. The CDR3 loop spans 16 amino acids. The CDR3 sequence is CASSEALLGIPQPGHF. The CDR3 coding sequence is TGTGCCAGCAGTGAAGCGCTTCTGGGGATCCCCCAGCCAGGGCATTTT.

A note on this clonotype: The junction differs from germline at one of its ends, possibly a read error. The gene calls are TRBV7-9 and TRBJ1-1; weak D call: TRBD1 (5 bases). Germline CDR1 SEHNR, CDR2 FQNEAQ (reference sequence). The length of the CDR3 is 14 residues. Here the CDR3 DNA reads TGCGCCAGCAGCCACATCGGGGGGAACACTGAAGCTTTCTTT. It translates to CASSHIGGNTEAFF.

There are a few counts of this clonotype. The V and J genes are TRBV12-3 or TRBV12-4 and TRBJ1-4; D unresolved. The CDR3 sequence is 15 residues long. The CDR3 sequence: CASASPIASNEKLFF. CDR3 in DNA: TGTGCTAGTGCCTCTCCGATCGCTAGTAATGAAAAACTGTTTTTT.